Listed below are T cell receptor beta chains from one sample, sequenced in a study of cytomegalovirus exposure and HLA in healthy donors. Some clones are missing from TCRdb's copy, which holds only in-frame ones; the method was immunoSEQ multiplex PCR. Altogether some 99,000 clones are present, 76% being singletons, with the ten largest covering about 2%. Sequenced: PBMCs. The receptors shown here come from a man in his forties or fifties in good health and CMV-seronegative. Each CDR3 is given with its conserved first and last residue.

v_call	cdr3_aa
TRBV7-6	CASSSSLEAGGYTF
TRBV28	CASSPRTSSGEQYF
TRBV4-2	CASSQAQRGGRGTGELFF
TRBV6-4	CASRREGNTGELFF
TRBV2	CASNARTTNTEAFF
TRBV19	CASSKGQSMNTEAFF
TRBV9	CASSVGGGQSLYEQYF
TRBV19	CASVPGQERGNQPQHF
TRBV20-1	CSASYYNEQFF
TRBV5-1	CASSLGPETNNEQFF
TRBV28	CASSPWAGGPHEQFF
TRBV4-3	CASSRGQGVGVTQYF
TRBV4-3	CASSLAISGYSYNEQFF
TRBV5-8	CASSLVGGQGGFEQFF
TRBV9	CASSVGPDRDYEQYF
TRBV5-8	CASEVGYSSTDTQYF
TRBV27	CASSPWEINGELFF
TRBV4-3	CASSQDEAGSYEQYF
TRBV27	CASRNYEKLFF
TRBV5-1	CASSWGLGITDTQYF
TRBV9	CASSVGPGRNYEQYF
TRBV5-8	CASSSRTRRQGSQGYTF
TRBV9	CASSPSQSYNEQFF
TRBV2	CASQTDRQETQYF
TRBV19	CASRQMNTEAFF
TRBV7-9	CASSLADWDREYGYTF
TRBV19	CASSLYRVSEAFF
TRBV7-9	CASSFGTGVDVFF
TRBV4-3	CASSPRTGTNYGYTF
TRBV4-1	CASSQPPRAGAAFF
TRBV9	CASSVTGLAEETQYF
TRBV2	CASSDRRLGGIGELFF
TRBV7-9	CASSLNSQGAPGYTF
TRBV4-1	CASSQGAASRGNTIYF
TRBV29-1	CSDSGSGETQYF
TRBV4-1	CASSEDEGGGGSYEQYF
TRBV5-1	CASRGGFDEKLFF